These T cell receptor beta chains were read from a single sample in a study of PD-L1 blockade in urothelial cancer. The method was immunoSEQ multiplex PCR; TCRdb's version includes in-frame clones alone and lacks a portion of them. The sample has some 52,000 clones, around three quarters seen once; the top ten hold about 3.6%. Sequences were derived from PBMCs, sampled around atezolizumab (anti-PD-L1) treatment. These TCRs come from a man aged 65 to 85 with urothelial cancer. Both conserved end residues are part of each CDR3. D genes are given only for firm matches. A row's size may be missing; if present it is once, few, many or a size class.

d_gene: .
j_gene: TRBJ2-7
abundance: .
v_gene: TRBV29-1
CDR3aa: CSVKQAGYEQYF
CDR3nt: TGCAGCGTTAAACAAGCGGGCTACGAGCAGTACTTC

d_gene: TRBD1
j_gene: TRBJ2-3
abundance: .
v_gene: TRBV5-6
CDR3aa: CASSRTGGWSDTQYF
CDR3nt: TGTGCCAGCAGCCGGACAGGGGGTTGGTCAGATACGCAGTATTTT

d_gene: TRBD1
j_gene: TRBJ2-7
abundance: .
v_gene: TRBV6-6
CDR3aa: CASSRDSSQQYF
CDR3nt: TGTGCCAGCAGTCGGGACAGCTCGCAGCAGTACTTC

d_gene: TRBD1
j_gene: TRBJ1-1
abundance: .
v_gene: TRBV10-3
CDR3aa: CAISETVGRGVNTEAFF
CDR3nt: TGTGCCATCAGTGAGACCGTGGGCAGGGGGGTGAACACTGAAGCTTTCTTT

d_gene: .
j_gene: TRBJ2-1
abundance: .
v_gene: TRBV28
CDR3aa: CASSYSGNEQFF
CDR3nt: TGTGCCAGCAGCTATAGCGGAAATGAGCAGTTCTTC

d_gene: .
j_gene: TRBJ2-1
abundance: .
v_gene: TRBV27
CDR3aa: CASSLSGFGNEQFF
CDR3nt: TGTGCCAGCAGTCTCAGCGGGTTCGGCAATGAGCAGTTCTTC

d_gene: TRBD1
j_gene: TRBJ1-2
abundance: .
v_gene: TRBV25-1
CDR3aa: CASSAPDRGRVTKGYTF
CDR3nt: TGTGCCAGCAGTGCTCCGGACAGGGGGCGGGTAACGAAGGGCTACACCTTC

d_gene: TRBD1
j_gene: TRBJ2-3
abundance: .
v_gene: TRBV7-9
CDR3aa: CASSLTGAQYF
CDR3nt: TGTGCCAGCAGCTTAACAGGGGCGCAGTATTTT

d_gene: .
j_gene: TRBJ2-3
abundance: .
v_gene: TRBV4-3
CDR3aa: CASSRVATDTQYF
CDR3nt: TGCGCCAGCAGCCGAGTTGCCACAGATACGCAGTATTTT

d_gene: TRBD2
j_gene: TRBJ2-5
abundance: .
v_gene: TRBV4-3
CDR3aa: CASSQDLGAGGTSQETQYF
CDR3nt: TGCGCCAGCAGCCAAGATCTCGGAGCGGGAGGGACCTCCCAAGAGACCCAGTACTTC

d_gene: TRBD1
j_gene: TRBJ2-2
abundance: .
v_gene: TRBV15
CDR3aa: CATSRVGQGWGGAGELFF
CDR3nt: TGTGCCACCAGCAGAGTGGGACAGGGTTGGGGTGGCGCCGGGGAGCTGTTTTTT

d_gene: TRBD1
j_gene: TRBJ1-5
abundance: .
v_gene: TRBV30
CDR3aa: CAWSVRGQAAQHF
CDR3nt: TGTGCCTGGAGTGTACGGGGACAGGCAGCCCAGCATTTT

d_gene: .
j_gene: TRBJ2-6
abundance: few
v_gene: TRBV10-1
CDR3aa: CASRGGTGANVLTF
CDR3nt: TGCGCCAGCAGAGGCGGGACTGGGGCCAACGTCCTGACTTTC

d_gene: TRBD2
j_gene: TRBJ2-3
abundance: .
v_gene: TRBV5-6
CDR3aa: CASRARGSTDTQYF
CDR3nt: TGTGCCAGCAGAGCGCGGGGGAGCACAGATACGCAGTATTTT

d_gene: .
j_gene: TRBJ2-5
abundance: few
v_gene: TRBV5-6
CDR3aa: CASRILGREVQETQYF
CDR3nt: TGTGCCAGCAGAATACTGGGCAGGGAGGTCCAAGAGACCCAGTACTTC

d_gene: .
j_gene: TRBJ2-7
abundance: .
v_gene: TRBV7-2
CDR3aa: CASSSSRRYEQYF
CDR3nt: TGTGCCAGCAGCTCGTCTAGACGCTACGAGCAGTACTTC

d_gene: .
j_gene: TRBJ2-2
abundance: .
v_gene: TRBV5-1
CDR3aa: CASSRDSGTGRAGELFF
CDR3nt: TGCGCCAGCAGCCGTGATAGCGGGACAGGGAGAGCCGGGGAGCTGTTTTTT

d_gene: TRBD1
j_gene: TRBJ1-2
abundance: .
v_gene: TRBV7-2
CDR3aa: CASTLSTGTGGAGGYTF
CDR3nt: TGTGCCAGCACCCTTTCTACCGGGACAGGGGGAGCGGGGGGCTACACCTTC

d_gene: .
j_gene: TRBJ1-3
abundance: .
v_gene: TRBV4-2
CDR3aa: CASSQDGGVDTIYF
CDR3nt: TGTGCCAGCAGCCAAGATGGAGGGGTTGACACCATATATTTT

d_gene: TRBD2
j_gene: TRBJ2-1
abundance: .
v_gene: TRBV18
CDR3aa: CASHGLAGRHEQFF
CDR3nt: TGTGCCAGCCATGGACTAGCGGGACGGCATGAGCAGTTCTTC

d_gene: .
j_gene: TRBJ2-7
abundance: .
v_gene: TRBV11-3
CDR3aa: CASTPTHGSDEQYF
CDR3nt: TGTGCCAGCACTCCAACCCACGGGAGTGACGAGCAGTACTTC

d_gene: .
j_gene: TRBJ2-1
abundance: .
v_gene: TRBV10-3
CDR3aa: CAISDWDGRSNEQFF
CDR3nt: TGTGCCATCAGTGACTGGGATGGGAGAAGTAATGAGCAGTTCTTC

d_gene: .
j_gene: TRBJ1-1
abundance: .
v_gene: TRBV20-1
CDR3aa: CSAREQTEAFF
CDR3nt: TGCAGTGCTAGAGAACAGACCGAAGCTTTCTTT

d_gene: TRBD1
j_gene: TRBJ1-5
abundance: .
v_gene: TRBV11-2
CDR3aa: CASSLNRGPDQPQHF
CDR3nt: TGTGCCAGCAGCCTAAACAGGGGGCCAGATCAGCCCCAGCATTTT

d_gene: TRBD1
j_gene: TRBJ2-7
abundance: .
v_gene: TRBV5-8
CDR3aa: CASSLYGQGAYEQYF
CDR3nt: TGTGCCAGCAGCTTGTATGGACAGGGGGCCTACGAGCAGTACTTC

d_gene: TRBD2
j_gene: TRBJ2-1
abundance: .
v_gene: TRBV5-6
CDR3aa: CASSLGLAGTFNEQFF
CDR3nt: TGTGCCAGCAGCTTGGGACTAGCGGGAACGTTTAATGAGCAGTTCTTC

d_gene: .
j_gene: TRBJ2-3
abundance: .
v_gene: TRBV7-9
CDR3aa: CASSPRDRGTQYF
CDR3nt: TGTGCCAGCAGCCCAAGGGATAGGGGTACGCAGTATTTT

d_gene: TRBD1
j_gene: TRBJ2-7
abundance: .
v_gene: TRBV2
CDR3aa: CASSVVATGTSSGNEQYF
CDR3nt: TGTGCCAGCAGTGTGGTGGCGACAGGGACCTCGTCGGGAAATGAGCAGTACTTC

d_gene: TRBD1
j_gene: TRBJ1-1
abundance: once
v_gene: TRBV19
CDR3aa: CASRKQGATEAFF
CDR3nt: TGTGCCAGTAGAAAACAGGGGGCTACTGAAGCTTTCTTT

d_gene: TRBD1
j_gene: TRBJ1-4
abundance: .
v_gene: TRBV27
CDR3aa: CASSLSGGLANEKLFF
CDR3nt: TGTGCCAGCAGTTTATCAGGGGGCTTGGCTAATGAAAAACTGTTTTTT

d_gene: TRBD1
j_gene: TRBJ1-4
abundance: once
v_gene: TRBV6-6
CDR3aa: CASSYGTGGYAEKLFF
CDR3nt: TGTGCCAGCAGTTACGGGACAGGGGGGTATGCTGAAAAACTGTTTTTT

d_gene: TRBD1
j_gene: TRBJ1-1
abundance: once
v_gene: TRBV10-3
CDR3aa: CAISAATGGALVSEAFF
CDR3nt: TGTGCCATCAGTGCGGCCACAGGGGGCGCGTTGGTATCTGAAGCTTTCTTT

d_gene: .
j_gene: TRBJ2-7
abundance: .
v_gene: TRBV7-8
CDR3aa: CASSAYRVGYEQYF
CDR3nt: TGTGCCAGCAGCGCTTACAGGGTTGGGTACGAGCAGTACTTC

d_gene: .
j_gene: TRBJ2-2
abundance: .
v_gene: TRBV14
CDR3aa: CASSQDLLGELFF
CDR3nt: TGTGCCAGCAGCCAAGATCTATTAGGGGAGCTGTTTTTT

d_gene: TRBD2
j_gene: TRBJ2-3
abundance: .
v_gene: TRBV5-6
CDR3aa: CASSFATSGTDTQYF
CDR3nt: TGTGCCAGCAGCTTCGCGACTAGCGGTACAGATACGCAGTATTTT

d_gene: TRBD1
j_gene: TRBJ2-7
abundance: few
v_gene: TRBV19
CDR3aa: CASSPERTGLDEQYF
CDR3nt: TGTGCCAGTAGCCCCGAACGGACAGGGCTCGACGAGCAGTACTTC

d_gene: TRBD2
j_gene: TRBJ2-3
abundance: .
v_gene: TRBV4-3
CDR3aa: CASSQEISDSGRRTDTQYF
CDR3nt: TGCGCCAGCAGCCAAGAAATCTCTGATAGCGGGAGACGCACAGATACGCAGTATTTT

d_gene: .
j_gene: TRBJ1-2
abundance: .
v_gene: TRBV18
CDR3aa: CASSSGQSAYGYTF
CDR3nt: TGTGCCAGCTCATCCGGACAGAGCGCCTATGGCTACACCTTC